The entry that follows covers one T cell receptor beta chain sequence. The V gene's germline CDR1 is LNHDA and CDR2 SQIVND (reference sequence). CDR3 size: 16 residues. Trimming took 1 base from V and 4 from J, leaving 15 bases between them. The sample belongs to a study of preoperative IRX-2 immunotherapy in early breast cancer. Sequencing used immunoSEQ multiplex PCR; TCRdb keeps in-frame clones, though not all of them. The table lists about 3,600 clones, approximately 84% of them singletons. As for treatment: preoperative locoregional IRX-2 cytokine immunotherapy. Samples came from a phase Ib trial of preoperative locoregional IRX-2 cytokine immunotherapy.

The sample in question was tumor tissue, obtained before IRX-2 immunotherapy. The chain combines TRBV19 with TRBJ2-3, with no clear D. The TCR sequence derives from a human donor with breast cancer. CDR3 sequence (DNA): TGTGCCAGTAGTATAGTCAGCCCAAGGACCTCAGATACGCAGTATTTT. Protein sequence: CASSIVSPRTSDTQYF.